This T cell receptor (beta chain) was captured by sequencing in a study of Graves' ophthalmopathy and Graves' hyperthyroidism. CDR1 is SGHTA, CDR2 FQGNSA, per germline. The CDR3 is made up of 11 amino acids. Trimming shortened V by 8 bases and J by 8 bases, and 12 bases separated the two germline ends. This clonotype was detected many times. CDR3 regions of TCR beta were amplified from RNA transcripts. RT-PCR in the first round used HTBI primers; a second-round multiplex PCR followed. In TCRdb, the multiplex PCR reads were re-called with MiXCR into one record per CDR3 protein. This table has over a million distinct CDR3 sequences, approximately 35% appearing once.

The specimen was peripheral blood or thyroid tissue (not recorded which). The chain is built from TRBV7-2 and TRBJ1-2; D is perhaps TRBD1 (5 bases). The source of this sequence is an adult man with Graves' hyperthyroidism. The CDR3 region has the DNA TGTGCCAGCGACGGCCAGGGAGGCTACACCTTC. Its protein is CASDGQGGYTF.